This T cell receptor beta chain comes out of a study of shared clonotypes between healthy human individuals. General observations from the study: Generally, naive subsets came out with larger estimated richness than memory subsets. The authors expected sequencing depth to affect clonotype sharing among donors.

The CDR3 loop spans 22 amino acids. Unmatched junction bases numbered 23, after V lost 1 base and J lost 2 bases. Germline assignment: CDR1 SGHVS and CDR2 FQNEAQ. Sequencing was performed with immunoSEQ multiplex PCR; in TCRdb, only in-frame clones are kept and a portion is missing. The sample yields fewer than 3 million clones, 85% to 95% seen once. This clone was observed once. The antigen is unknown. The sample comprised naive CD4+ T cells from PBMCs. This sample's subset: CD45RA+ positively selected. The clonotype originates from a man younger than 30 in good health. Some clones in this sample may be carry-over from other donors' samples. This chain uses TRBV7-8 with TRBJ2-3; 8 positions agree with TRBD2. This CDR3 reads CASSLGGPLWERESAHTDTQYF. The CDR3 region has the DNA TGTGCCAGCAGCTTAGGGGGCCCGCTCTGGGAGCGGGAGTCCGCACACACAGATACGCAGTATTTT.